The T cell receptor beta chain under discussion was sequenced for a study of early T cells in non-severe SARS-CoV-2 infection. Study as a whole: Chains from this unsorted whole-blood bulk RNA could not be paired. Study-wide points: Matches to VDJdb favored anti-spike CD8 responses and missed private and CD4 specificities.

Judged by abundance, this clonotype is medium-sized. Antigen: not known. Molecules of cDNA were individually given unique molecular identifiers that were attached to them. From the 5' RACE reads, TCRdb called clonotypes with MiXCR, one entry per CDR3 protein. Of more than 55,000 distinct CDR3 sequences in the sample, about 12% were seen once. CDR1 is MNHNS, CDR2 SASEGT, per germline. V lost 2 bases and J lost 4, with 12 bases in between. The CDR3 runs 15 residues. V is TRBV6-1 and J is TRBJ2-1, with D perhaps assigned TRBD1 or TRBD2 (6 bases each). Sequenced: whole blood. The TCR sequence derives from an adult who was a healthcare worker with PCR-confirmed SARS-CoV-2 infection or an uninfected control (not recorded which). CDR3 sequence: CASSEQTGAYNEQFF. For the CDR3, the DNA is TGTGCCAGCAGTGAACAAACGGGGGCGTACAATGAGCAGTTCTTC.